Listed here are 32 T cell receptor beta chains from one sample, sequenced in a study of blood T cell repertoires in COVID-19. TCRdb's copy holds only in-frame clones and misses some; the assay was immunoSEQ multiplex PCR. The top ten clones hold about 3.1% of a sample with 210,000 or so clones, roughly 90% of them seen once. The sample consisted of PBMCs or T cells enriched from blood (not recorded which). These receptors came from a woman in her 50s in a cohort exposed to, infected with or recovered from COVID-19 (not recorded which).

The CDR3 here is CAISAGNNQPQHF. CDR3 bases: TGTGCCATCAGTGCAGGGAACAATCAGCCCCAGCATTTT. The chain combines TRBV10-3 with TRBJ1-5, with D possibly being TRBD1 (5 bases). Germline values: CDR1 ENHRY, CDR2 SYGVKD. V lost 4 bases and J lost 3, with 7 bases in between. This CDR3 is built from 13 residues.

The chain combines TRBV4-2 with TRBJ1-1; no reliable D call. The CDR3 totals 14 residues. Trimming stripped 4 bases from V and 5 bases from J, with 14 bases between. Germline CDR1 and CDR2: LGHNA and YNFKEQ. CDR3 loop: CASSPNLRATEAFF. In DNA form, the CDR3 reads TGTGCCAGCAGCCCCAACCTAAGAGCGACTGAAGCTTTCTTT.

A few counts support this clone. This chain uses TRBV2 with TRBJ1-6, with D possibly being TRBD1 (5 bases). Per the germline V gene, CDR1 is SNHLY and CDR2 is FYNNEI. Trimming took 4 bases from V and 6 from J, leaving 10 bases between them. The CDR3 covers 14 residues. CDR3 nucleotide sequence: TGTGCCAGCAGTGTGGGAGGGGTTAATTCACCCCTCCACTTT. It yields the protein CASSVGGVNSPLHF.

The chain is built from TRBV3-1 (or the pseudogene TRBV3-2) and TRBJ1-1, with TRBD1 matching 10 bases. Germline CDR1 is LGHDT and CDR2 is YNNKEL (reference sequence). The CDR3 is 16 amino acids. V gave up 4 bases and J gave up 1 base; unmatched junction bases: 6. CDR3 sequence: CASSPRTGGTNTEAFF. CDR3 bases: TGTGCCAGCAGCCCCAGGACAGGGGGAACGAACACTGAAGCTTTCTTT.

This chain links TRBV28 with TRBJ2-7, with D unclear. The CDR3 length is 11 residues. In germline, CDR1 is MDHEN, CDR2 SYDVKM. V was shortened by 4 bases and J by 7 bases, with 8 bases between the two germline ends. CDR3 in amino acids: CASSSPQEQYF. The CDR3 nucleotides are TGTGCCAGCAGTTCTCCACAGGAGCAGTACTTC. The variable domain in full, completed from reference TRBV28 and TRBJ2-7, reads DVKVTQSSRYLVKRTGEKVFLECVQDMDHENMFWYRQDPGLGLRLIYFSYDVKMKEKGDIPEGYSVSREKKERFSLILESASTNQTSMYLCASSSPQEQYFGPGTRLTVT.

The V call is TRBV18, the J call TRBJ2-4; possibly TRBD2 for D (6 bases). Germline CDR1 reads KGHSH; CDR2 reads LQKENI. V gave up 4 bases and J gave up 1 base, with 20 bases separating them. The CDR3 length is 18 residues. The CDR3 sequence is CASSLLGGPIKAKNIQYF. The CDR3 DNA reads TGTGCCAGCTCACTCTTGGGAGGTCCTATTAAGGCCAAAAACATTCAGTACTTC.

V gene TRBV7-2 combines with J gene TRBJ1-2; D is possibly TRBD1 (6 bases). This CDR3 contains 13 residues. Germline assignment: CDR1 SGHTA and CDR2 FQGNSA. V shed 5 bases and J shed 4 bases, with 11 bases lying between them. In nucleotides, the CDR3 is TGTGCCAGCAGCCGCGACAGGCTCTATGGCTACACCTTC. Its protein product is CASSRDRLYGYTF.

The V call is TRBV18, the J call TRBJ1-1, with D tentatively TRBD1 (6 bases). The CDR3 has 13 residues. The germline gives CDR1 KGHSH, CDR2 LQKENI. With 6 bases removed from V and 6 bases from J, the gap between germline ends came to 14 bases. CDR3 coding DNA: TGTGCCAGCTCTACAGGGATTATGGCTGAAGCTTTCTTT. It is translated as CASSTGIMAEAFF.

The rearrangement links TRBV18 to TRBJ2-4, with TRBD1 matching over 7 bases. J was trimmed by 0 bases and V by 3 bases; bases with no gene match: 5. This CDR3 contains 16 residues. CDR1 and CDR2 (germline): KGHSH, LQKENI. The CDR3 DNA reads TGTGCCAGCTCACCTCGGGACAGTCTAGCCAAAAACATTCAGTACTTC. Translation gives CASSPRDSLAKNIQYF.

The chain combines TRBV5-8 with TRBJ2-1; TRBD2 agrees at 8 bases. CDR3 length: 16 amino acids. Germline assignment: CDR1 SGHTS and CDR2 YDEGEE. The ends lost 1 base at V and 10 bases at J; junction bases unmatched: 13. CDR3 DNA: TGTGCCAGCAGCTTGATGGGCGGGGGGAGCCCCAGGGAGCAGTTCTTC. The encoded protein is CASSLMGGGSPREQFF.

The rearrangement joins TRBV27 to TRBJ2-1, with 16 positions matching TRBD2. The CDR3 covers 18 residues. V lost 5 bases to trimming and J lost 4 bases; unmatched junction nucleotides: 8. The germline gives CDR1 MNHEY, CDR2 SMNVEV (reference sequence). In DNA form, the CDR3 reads TGTGCCAGCAGTCAGGGACTAGCGGGGGGGCCAGGTTACAATGAGCAGTTCTTC. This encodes CASSQGLAGGPGYNEQFF.

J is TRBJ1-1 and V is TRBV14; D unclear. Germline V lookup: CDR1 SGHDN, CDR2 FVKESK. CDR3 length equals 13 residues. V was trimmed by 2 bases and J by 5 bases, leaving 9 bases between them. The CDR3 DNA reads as TGTGCCAGCAGCCAATTGAGTTTGACTGAAGCTTTCTTT. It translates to CASSQLSLTEAFF.

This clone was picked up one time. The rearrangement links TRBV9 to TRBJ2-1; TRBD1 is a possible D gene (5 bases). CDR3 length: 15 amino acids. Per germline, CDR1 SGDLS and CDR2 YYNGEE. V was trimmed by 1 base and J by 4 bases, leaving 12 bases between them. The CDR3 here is CASSVSTGVYNEQFF. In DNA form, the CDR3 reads TGTGCCAGCAGCGTAAGCACAGGCGTATACAATGAGCAGTTCTTC.

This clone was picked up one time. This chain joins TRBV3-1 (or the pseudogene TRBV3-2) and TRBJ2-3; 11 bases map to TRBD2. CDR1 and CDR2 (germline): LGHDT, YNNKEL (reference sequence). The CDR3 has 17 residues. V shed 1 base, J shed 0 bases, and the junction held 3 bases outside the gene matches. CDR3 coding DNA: TGTGCCAGCAGCCAAGGATCTAGCGGGGGGAGCACAGATACGCAGTATTTT. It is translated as CASSQGSSGGSTDTQYF.

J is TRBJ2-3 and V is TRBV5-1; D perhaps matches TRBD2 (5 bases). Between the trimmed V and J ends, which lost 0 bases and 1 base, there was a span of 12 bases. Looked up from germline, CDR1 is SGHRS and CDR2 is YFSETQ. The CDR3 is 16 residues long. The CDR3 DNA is TGCGCCAGCAGCTTGGCTAGCCGGGGAGGCACAGATACGCAGTATTTT. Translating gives CASSLASRGGTDTQYF.

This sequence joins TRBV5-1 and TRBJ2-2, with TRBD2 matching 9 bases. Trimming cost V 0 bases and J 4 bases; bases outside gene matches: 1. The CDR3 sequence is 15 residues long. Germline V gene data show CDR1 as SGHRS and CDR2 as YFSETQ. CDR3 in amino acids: CASSLEAGGTGELFF. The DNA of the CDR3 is TGCGCCAGCAGCTTGGAAGCGGGGGGCACCGGGGAGCTGTTTTTT.

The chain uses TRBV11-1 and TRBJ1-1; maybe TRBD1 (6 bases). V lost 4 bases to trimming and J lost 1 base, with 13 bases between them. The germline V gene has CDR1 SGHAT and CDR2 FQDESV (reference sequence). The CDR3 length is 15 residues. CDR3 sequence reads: CASSSTGGRNTEAFF. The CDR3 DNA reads TGTGCCAGCAGCTCGACAGGAGGTCGGAACACTGAAGCTTTCTTT.

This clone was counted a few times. CDR3 sequence reads: CAWSGTRSSYEQYF. The CDR3 nucleotides are TGTGCCTGGAGTGGGACAAGGAGCTCCTACGAGCAGTACTTC. The chain employs TRBV30 and TRBJ2-7, with a tentative D call TRBD1 (5 bases). Trimming took 1 base from V and 0 from J, leaving 10 bases between them. The CDR3 runs to 14 residues. Per germline, CDR1 GTSNPN and CDR2 SVGIG (reference sequence).

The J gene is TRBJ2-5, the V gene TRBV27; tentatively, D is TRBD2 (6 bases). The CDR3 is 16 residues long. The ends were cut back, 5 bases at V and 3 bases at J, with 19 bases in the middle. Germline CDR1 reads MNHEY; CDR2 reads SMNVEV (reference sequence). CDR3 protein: CASSIRQYRGKETQYF. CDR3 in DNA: TGTGCCAGCAGTATCCGACAGTACCGGGGGAAAGAGACCCAGTACTTC.

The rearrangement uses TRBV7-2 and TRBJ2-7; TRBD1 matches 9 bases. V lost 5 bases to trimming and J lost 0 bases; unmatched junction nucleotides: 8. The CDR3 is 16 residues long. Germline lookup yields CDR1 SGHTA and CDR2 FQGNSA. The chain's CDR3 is CASSDPGTGYSYEQYF. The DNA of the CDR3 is TGTGCCAGCAGCGATCCCGGGACAGGGTACTCCTACGAGCAGTACTTC. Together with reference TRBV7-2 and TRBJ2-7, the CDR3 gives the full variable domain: GAGVSQSPSNKVTEKGKDVELRCDPISGHTALYWYRQSLGQGLEFLIYFQGNSAPDKSGLPSDRFSAERTGGSVSTLTIQRTQQEDSAVYLCASSDPGTGYSYEQYFGPGTRLTVT.

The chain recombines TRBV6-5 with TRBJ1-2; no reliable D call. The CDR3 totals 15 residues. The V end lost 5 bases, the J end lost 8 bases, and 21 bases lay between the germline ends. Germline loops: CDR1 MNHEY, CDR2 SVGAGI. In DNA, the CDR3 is TGTGCCAGCAGTCCCCGACAATCCGCCCCCATGGGCTACACCTTC. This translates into CASSPRQSAPMGYTF.

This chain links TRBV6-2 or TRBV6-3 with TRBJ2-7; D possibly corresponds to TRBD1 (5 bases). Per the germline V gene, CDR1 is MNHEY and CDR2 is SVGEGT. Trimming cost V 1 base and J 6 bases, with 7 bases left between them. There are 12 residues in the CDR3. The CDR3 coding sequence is TGTGCCAGCAGTTACTGGGGCCGCGAGCAGTACTTC. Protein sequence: CASSYWGREQYF.

The CDR3 protein is CASNSYRGNQPQHF. The DNA for the CDR3 is TGTGCCAGTAACTCTTACAGAGGCAATCAGCCCCAGCATTTT. The chain recombines TRBV19 with TRBJ1-5; D gene uncertain. This CDR3 has 14 residues. V lost 7 bases to trimming and J lost 2 bases, with 12 bases between them. Germline V gene lookup returns CDR1 LNHDA and CDR2 SQIVND (reference sequence).

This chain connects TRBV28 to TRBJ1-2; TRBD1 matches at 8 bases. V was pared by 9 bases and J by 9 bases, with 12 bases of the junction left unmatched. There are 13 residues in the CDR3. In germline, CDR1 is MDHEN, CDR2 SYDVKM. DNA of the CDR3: TGTGCCAGTAGTAGGTCAGGGGGCGATCGCTACACCTTC. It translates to CASSRSGGDRYTF.

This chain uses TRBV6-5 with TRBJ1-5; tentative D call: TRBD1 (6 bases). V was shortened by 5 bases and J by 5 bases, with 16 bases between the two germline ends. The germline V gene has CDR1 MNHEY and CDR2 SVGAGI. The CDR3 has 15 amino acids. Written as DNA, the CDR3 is TGTGCCAGCAGTCTGAACAGGGCTGGACATCAGCCCCAGCATTTT. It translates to CASSLNRAGHQPQHF.

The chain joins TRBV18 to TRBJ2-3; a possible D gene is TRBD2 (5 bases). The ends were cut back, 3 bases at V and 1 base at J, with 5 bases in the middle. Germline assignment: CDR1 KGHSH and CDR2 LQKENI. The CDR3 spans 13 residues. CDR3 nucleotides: TGTGCCAGCTCACCGAGGGGCACAGATACGCAGTATTTT. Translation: CASSPRGTDTQYF.

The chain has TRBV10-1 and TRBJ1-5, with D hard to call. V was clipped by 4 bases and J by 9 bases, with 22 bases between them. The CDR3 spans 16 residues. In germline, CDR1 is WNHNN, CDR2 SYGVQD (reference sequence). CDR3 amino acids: CASSVRTGSEMGPQHF. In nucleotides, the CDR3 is TGCGCCAGCAGTGTTCGAACGGGGTCCGAAATGGGGCCCCAGCATTTT.

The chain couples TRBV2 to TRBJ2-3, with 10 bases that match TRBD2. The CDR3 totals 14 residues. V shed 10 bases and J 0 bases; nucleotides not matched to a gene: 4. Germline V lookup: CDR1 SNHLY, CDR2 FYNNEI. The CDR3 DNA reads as TGTGCCACTACGGGACTAGCGAGCACAGATACGCAGTATTTT. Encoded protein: CATTGLASTDTQYF.

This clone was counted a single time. Here the CDR3 DNA reads TGTGCCACCAGTGATTTGGACTCTCAATCCTACAATGAGCAGTTCTTC. Encoded protein: CATSDLDSQSYNEQFF. The chain uses TRBV24-1 and TRBJ2-1; no definite D call. CDR1 and CDR2 (germline): KGHDR, SFDVKD. The CDR3 length is 16 residues. V lost 0 bases, J lost 1 base, and 9 bases lay in between.

In nucleotides, the CDR3 is TGTGCCAGCTCCGCAGGGTTGGGAAACACCATATATTTT. Translated: CASSAGLGNTIYF. This rearrangement joins TRBV18 to TRBJ1-3; D possibly corresponds to TRBD1 (5 bases). The germline gives CDR1 KGHSH, CDR2 LQKENI. Trimming took off 6 bases at V and 4 bases at J, with 10 bases between the two ends. The CDR3 has 13 residues.

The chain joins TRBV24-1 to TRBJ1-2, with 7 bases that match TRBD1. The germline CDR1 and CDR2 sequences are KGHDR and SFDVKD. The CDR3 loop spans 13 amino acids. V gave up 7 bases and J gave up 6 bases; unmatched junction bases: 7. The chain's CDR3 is CATSSTGMNGYTF. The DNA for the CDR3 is TGTGCCACCAGCTCGACAGGGATGAATGGCTACACCTTC.

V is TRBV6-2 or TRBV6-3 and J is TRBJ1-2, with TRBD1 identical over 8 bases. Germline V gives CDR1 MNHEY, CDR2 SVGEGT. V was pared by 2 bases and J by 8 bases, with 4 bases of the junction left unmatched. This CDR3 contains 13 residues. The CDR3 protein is CASSYRTGSGYTF. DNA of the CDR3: TGTGCCAGCAGTTACCGGACAGGGTCCGGCTACACCTTC.